This T cell receptor (beta chain) was recorded in a study of T cells in Graves' hyperthyroidism and ophthalmopathy. Overall study results and limits: A 13 V-J signature model discriminated ophthalmopathy versus stable hyperthyroidism. The model foresaw ophthalmopathy a median around 6 months prior to onset.

The source material, RNA transcripts, was used to amplify TCR beta CDR3 regions. First-round RT-PCR targeting the TCR CDR3 was performed with the HTBI primer set. TCRdb analysed the multiplex PCR reads with MiXCR anew, one entry per CDR3 protein. The sample has around 290,000 distinct CDR3 sequences; roughly 14% are singletons. Notes on this clonotype: Its antigen is as yet unknown.

Any patient presenting with uncontrolled infection, other autoimmune disease, pregnancy or lactation was left out. Clinical symptoms, serum thyroxine, TRAb, thyroid ultrasound and orbital computed tomography informed diagnoses. Trimming left V 4 bases short and J 0 bases short, with 10 bases between. This CDR3 spans 14 amino acids. CDR1 is SQVTM, CDR2 ANQGSEA, per germline. The sample was blood. The sequence was collected from a woman in her 30s with Graves' hyperthyroidism that later progressed to Graves' ophthalmopathy. The chain uses TRBV29-1 and TRBJ2-1, with no clear D. CDR3 amino acids: CSVVPGNSYNEQFF. DNA of the CDR3: TGCAGCGTTGTGCCCGGAAACTCCTACAATGAGCAGTTCTTC.